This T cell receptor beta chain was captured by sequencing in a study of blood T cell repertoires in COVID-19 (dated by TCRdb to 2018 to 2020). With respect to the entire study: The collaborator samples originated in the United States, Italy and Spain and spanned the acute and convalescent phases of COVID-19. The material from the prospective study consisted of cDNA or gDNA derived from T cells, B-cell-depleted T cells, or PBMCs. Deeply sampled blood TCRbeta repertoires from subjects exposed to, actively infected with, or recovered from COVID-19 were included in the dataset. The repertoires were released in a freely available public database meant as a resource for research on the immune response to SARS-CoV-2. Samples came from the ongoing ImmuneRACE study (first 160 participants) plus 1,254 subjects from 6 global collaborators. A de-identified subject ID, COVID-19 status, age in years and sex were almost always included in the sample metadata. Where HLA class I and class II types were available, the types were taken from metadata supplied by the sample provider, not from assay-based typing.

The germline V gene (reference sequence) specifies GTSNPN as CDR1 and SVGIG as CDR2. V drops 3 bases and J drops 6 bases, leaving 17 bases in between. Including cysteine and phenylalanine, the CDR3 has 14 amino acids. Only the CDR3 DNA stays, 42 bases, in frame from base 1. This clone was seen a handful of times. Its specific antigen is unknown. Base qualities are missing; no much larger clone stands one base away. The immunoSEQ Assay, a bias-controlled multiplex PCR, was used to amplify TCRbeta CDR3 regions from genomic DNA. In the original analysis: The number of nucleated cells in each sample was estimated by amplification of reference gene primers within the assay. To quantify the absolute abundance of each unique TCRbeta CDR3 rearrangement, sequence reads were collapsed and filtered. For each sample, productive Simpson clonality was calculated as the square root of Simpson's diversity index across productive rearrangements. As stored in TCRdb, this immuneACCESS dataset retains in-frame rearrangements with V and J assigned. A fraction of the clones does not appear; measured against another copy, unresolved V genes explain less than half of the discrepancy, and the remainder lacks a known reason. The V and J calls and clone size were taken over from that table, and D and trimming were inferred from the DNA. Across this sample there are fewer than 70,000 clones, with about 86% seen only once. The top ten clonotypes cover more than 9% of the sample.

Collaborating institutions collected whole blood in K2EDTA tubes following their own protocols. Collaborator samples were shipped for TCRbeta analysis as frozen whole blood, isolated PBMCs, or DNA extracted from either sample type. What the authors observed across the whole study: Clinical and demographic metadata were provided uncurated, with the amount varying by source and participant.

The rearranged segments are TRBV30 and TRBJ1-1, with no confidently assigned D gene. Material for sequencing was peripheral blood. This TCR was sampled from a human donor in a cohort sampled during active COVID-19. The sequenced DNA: TGTGCCTGGAGAAATATTGCGTCGCGAGCTGAAGCTTTCTTT. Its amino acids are CAWRNIASRAEAFF.